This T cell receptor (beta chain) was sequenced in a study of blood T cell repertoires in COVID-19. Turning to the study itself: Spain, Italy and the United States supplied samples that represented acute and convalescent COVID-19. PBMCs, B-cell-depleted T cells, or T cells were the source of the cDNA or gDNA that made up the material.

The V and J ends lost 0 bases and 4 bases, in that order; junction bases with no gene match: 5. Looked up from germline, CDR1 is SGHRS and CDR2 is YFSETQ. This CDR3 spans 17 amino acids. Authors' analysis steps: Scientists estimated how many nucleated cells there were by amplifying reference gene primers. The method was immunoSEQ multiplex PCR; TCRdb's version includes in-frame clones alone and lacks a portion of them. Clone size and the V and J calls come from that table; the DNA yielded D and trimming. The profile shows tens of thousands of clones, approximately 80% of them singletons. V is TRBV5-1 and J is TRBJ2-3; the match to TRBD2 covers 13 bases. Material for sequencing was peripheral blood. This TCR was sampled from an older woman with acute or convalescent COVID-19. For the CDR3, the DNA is TGCGCCAGCAGCTTGGTACTAGCGGGGGGGCGAGCAGATACGCAGTATTTT. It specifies CASSLVLAGGRADTQYF.